The clone carrying this T cell receptor (beta chain) is a singleton in its sample. These data belong to a study of blood T cell repertoires in COVID-19. About the study: Samples representing acute and convalescent COVID-19 were sourced from the United States, Italy and Spain. T cells, B-cell-depleted T cells, or PBMCs provided the cDNA or gDNA that served as material.

Authors' methods: Nucleated cell number was recorded as an estimate derived from reference gene primer amplification. The data were produced by immunoSEQ multiplex PCR, yet TCRdb's version contains in-frame clones alone and is incomplete. V, J and clone size derive from that table, while D and trimming were established from the DNA sequence. The sample lists approximately 90,000 clones, 80% occurring once. The CDR3 is 16 residues long. Germline V lookup: CDR1 KGHSH, CDR2 LQKENI. Trimming stripped 3 bases from V and 7 bases from J, with 20 bases between. This TCR was sampled from a woman older than 75 with acute or convalescent COVID-19. This chain joins TRBV18 and TRBJ2-3, with a possible D match to TRBD2 (6 bases). Sequences were obtained from peripheral blood. In DNA, the CDR3 is TGTGCCAGCTCACCCCCCAGCGTGGGGGGTCTTTATACGCAGTATTTT. Translation gives CASSPPSVGGLYTQYF.